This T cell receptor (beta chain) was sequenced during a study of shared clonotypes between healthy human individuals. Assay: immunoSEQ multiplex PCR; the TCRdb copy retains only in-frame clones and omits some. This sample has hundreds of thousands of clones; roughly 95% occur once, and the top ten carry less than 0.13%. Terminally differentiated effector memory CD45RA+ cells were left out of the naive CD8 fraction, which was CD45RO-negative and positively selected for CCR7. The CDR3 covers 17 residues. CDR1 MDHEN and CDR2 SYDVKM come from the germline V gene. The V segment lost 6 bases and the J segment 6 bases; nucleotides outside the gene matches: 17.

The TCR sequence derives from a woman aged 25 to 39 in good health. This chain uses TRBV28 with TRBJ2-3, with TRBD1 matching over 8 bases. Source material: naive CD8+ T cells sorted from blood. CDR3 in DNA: TGTGCCAGCAGCCCGAGATCCAGGGGGCGGACGGAGGATACGCAGTATTTT. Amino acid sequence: CASSPRSRGRTEDTQYF.